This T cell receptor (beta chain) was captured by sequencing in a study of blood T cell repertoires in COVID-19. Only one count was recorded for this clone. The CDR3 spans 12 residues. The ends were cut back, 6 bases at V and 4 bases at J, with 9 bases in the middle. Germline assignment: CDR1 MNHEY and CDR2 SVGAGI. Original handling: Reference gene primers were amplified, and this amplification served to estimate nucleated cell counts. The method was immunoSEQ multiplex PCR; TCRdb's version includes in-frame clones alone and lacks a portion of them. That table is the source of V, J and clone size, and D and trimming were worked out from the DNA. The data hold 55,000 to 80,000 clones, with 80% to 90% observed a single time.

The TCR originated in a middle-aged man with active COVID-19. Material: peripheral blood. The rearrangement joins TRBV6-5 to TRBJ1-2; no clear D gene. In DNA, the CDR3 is TGTGCCAGCAGCCCACTTGGCTATGGCTACACCTTC. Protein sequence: CASSPLGYGYTF.